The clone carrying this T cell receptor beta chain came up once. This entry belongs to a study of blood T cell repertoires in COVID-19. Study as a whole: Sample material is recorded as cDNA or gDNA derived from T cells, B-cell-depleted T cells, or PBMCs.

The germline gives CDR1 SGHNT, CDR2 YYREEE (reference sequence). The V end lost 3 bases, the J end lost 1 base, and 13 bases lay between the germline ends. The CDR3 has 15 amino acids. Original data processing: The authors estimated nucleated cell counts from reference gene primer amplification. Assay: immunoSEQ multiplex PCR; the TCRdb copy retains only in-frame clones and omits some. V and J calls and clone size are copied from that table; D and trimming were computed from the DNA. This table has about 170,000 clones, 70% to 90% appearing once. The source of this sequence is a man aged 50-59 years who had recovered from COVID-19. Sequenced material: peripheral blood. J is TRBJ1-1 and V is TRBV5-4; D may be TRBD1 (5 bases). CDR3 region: CASSWPDTGNTEAFF. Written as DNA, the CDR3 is TGTGCCAGCAGCTGGCCGGATACAGGGAACACTGAAGCTTTCTTT.